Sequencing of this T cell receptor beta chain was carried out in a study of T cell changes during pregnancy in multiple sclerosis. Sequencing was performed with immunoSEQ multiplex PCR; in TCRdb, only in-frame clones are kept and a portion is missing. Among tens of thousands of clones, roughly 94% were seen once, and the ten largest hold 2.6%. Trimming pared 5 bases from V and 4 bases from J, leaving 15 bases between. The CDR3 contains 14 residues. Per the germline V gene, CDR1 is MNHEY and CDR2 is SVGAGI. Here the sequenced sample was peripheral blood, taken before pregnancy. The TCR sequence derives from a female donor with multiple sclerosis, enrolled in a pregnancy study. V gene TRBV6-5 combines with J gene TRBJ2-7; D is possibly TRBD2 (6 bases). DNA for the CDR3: TGTGCCAGCAGTCCATCGGGACTCTCTTACGAGCAGTACTTC. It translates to CASSPSGLSYEQYF.